These 18 T cell receptor beta chains were all obtained from the same sample, sequenced in a study of tumor T cells in aggressive B-cell lymphoma (dated by TCRdb to between 2016 and 2019). Libraries were prepared through the immunoSEQ multiplex PCR assay. TCRdb limited this immuneACCESS table to in-frame rearrangements with V and J called. A share of clones is missing; checked studies link under half to unresolved V genes, and the rest is unexplained. The sample table lists approximately 12,000 clones, 89% of them with a count of one. Roughly 2.2% of the sample is in the top ten clones. The specimen was tumor tissue. The receptors derive from an adult with diffuse large B cell lymphoma.

The chain uses TRBV29-1 and TRBJ2-6; no clear D gene. Germline-derived CDR1 and CDR2 are SQVTM and ANQGSEA. Deletions cut 5 bases from V and 2 bases from J, with 10 bases between. This CDR3 has 14 amino acids. CDR3 sequence reads: CSVKPMTGANVLTF. In DNA form, the CDR3 reads TGCAGCGTTAAGCCCATGACTGGGGCCAACGTCCTGACTTTC.

The rearrangement links TRBV4-1 to TRBJ1-2; D gene uncertain. V gave up 0 bases and J gave up 4 bases, with 12 bases separating them. The CDR3 is made up of 15 amino acids. From germline, CDR1 is MGHRA and CDR2 YSYEKL. CDR3 nucleotides: TGCGCCAGCAGCCAAGATTCCGGGAATGCCTATGGCTACACCTTC. This sequence encodes CASSQDSGNAYGYTF.

Concerning this clone itself: The sample contains more than one DNA sequence encoding this CDR3. V gene TRBV5-1 combines with J gene TRBJ2-1; D might be TRBD1 (6 bases). V was clipped by 4 bases and J by 5 bases, with 13 bases between them. This CDR3 region has 14 residues. In germline, CDR1 is SGHRS, CDR2 YFSETQ. The DNA of the CDR3 is TGCGCCAGCAGCCCGGGACAACAAAACAATGAGCAGTTCTTC. Amino acid sequence: CASSPGQQNNEQFF.

The chain combines TRBV7-9 with TRBJ2-7; weak D call: TRBD2 (5 bases). This CDR3 comprises 16 residues. Germline loops: CDR1 SEHNR, CDR2 FQNEAQ (reference sequence). V lost 3 bases, J lost 1 base, and 16 bases lay in between. CDR3 loop: CASSFASSGTSYEQYF. The CDR3 DNA reads TGTGCCAGCAGCTTCGCCTCCAGCGGCACTTCCTACGAGCAGTACTTC.

The chain carries TRBV6-6 and TRBJ2-5; D is unresolved. The last part of the DNA fits TRBJ2-7 better; the J call may be wrong. This CDR3 contains 12 residues. Germline V CDR1 and CDR2: MNHNY, SVGAGI (reference sequence). In DNA, the CDR3 is TGTGCCAGCAGCGGGTCAACCTACGAGCAGTACTTC. It specifies CASSGSTYEQYF.

The rearrangement uses TRBV19 and TRBJ2-1; the match to TRBD2 covers 9 bases. Germline values: CDR1 LNHDA, CDR2 SQIVND (reference sequence). Trimming took 5 bases from V and 8 from J; bases not matched to a gene: 7. This CDR3 contains 14 residues. This CDR3 reads CASSEGTSSYEQFF. DNA for the CDR3: TGTGCCAGTAGTGAGGGGACTAGCAGCTATGAGCAGTTCTTC.

This clone was seen only a few times. The chain links TRBV7-8 to TRBJ2-1, with D unclear. The CDR3 length is 15 residues. The germline gives CDR1 SGHVS, CDR2 FQNEAQ. V lost 2 bases and J lost 2, with 10 bases in between. CDR3 region: CASSLFSGAYNEQFF. As DNA, the CDR3 is TGTGCCAGCAGCTTATTTAGTGGAGCCTACAATGAGCAGTTCTTC. Variable domain in full (rest from reference TRBV7-8 and TRBJ2-1): GAGVSQSPRYKVAKRGQDVALRCDPISGHVSLFWYQQALGQGPEFLTYFQNEAQLDKSGLPSDRFFAERPEGSVSTLKIQRTQQEDSAVYLCASSLFSGAYNEQFFGPGTRLTVL.

The rearrangement links TRBV7-6 to TRBJ2-7, with D maybe TRBD2 (6 bases). CDR3 length equals 12 residues. Per germline, CDR1 SGHVS and CDR2 FNYEAQ. With 5 bases removed from V and 6 bases from J, the gap between germline ends came to 11 bases. CDR3 region: CASSPRGFEQYF. The CDR3 DNA follows: TGTGCCAGCAGCCCCCGGGGGTTCGAGCAGTACTTC. Combining the CDR3 with reference TRBV7-6 and TRBJ2-7 gives the whole variable domain GAGVSQSPRYKVTKRGQDVALRCDPISGHVSLYWYRQALGQGPEFLTYFNYEAQQDKSGLPNDRFSAERPEGSISTLTIQRTEQRDSAMYRCASSPRGFEQYFGPGTRLTVT.

This rearrangement joins TRBV6-1 to TRBJ2-7; 8 bases match TRBD2. The CDR3 is made up of 14 amino acids. With V trimmed by 11 bases and J by 2 bases, 11 bases remained unmatched. CDR1 is MNHNS, CDR2 SASEGT, per germline. The CDR3 loop reads CAGSGGTRTYEQYF. For the CDR3, the DNA is TGTGCCGGATCTGGGGGGACTAGGACCTACGAGCAGTACTTC.

The rearrangement joins TRBV5-1 to TRBJ2-1; D is possibly TRBD1 (5 bases). Trimming pared 2 bases from V and 5 bases from J, leaving 11 bases between. The CDR3 loop spans 14 amino acids. The germline CDR1 and CDR2 sequences are SGHRS and YFSETQ. The CDR3 protein is CASSLGAPDNEQFF. The CDR3 DNA is TGCGCCAGCAGCTTAGGGGCCCCCGACAATGAGCAGTTCTTC. The variable domain in full, with the rest retrieved from reference TRBV5-1 and TRBJ2-1, is KAGVTQTPRYLIKTRGQQVTLSCSPISGHRSVSWYQQTPGQGLQFLFEYFSETQRNKGNFPGRFSGRQFSNSRSEMNVSTLELGDSALYLCASSLGAPDNEQFFGPGTRLTVL.

A single count supports this clone. The genes are TRBV10-2 and TRBJ2-7; D is perhaps TRBD1 (6 bases). V lost 3 bases to trimming and J lost 2 bases, with 11 bases between them. The CDR3 is 14 residues long. CDR1 is WSHSY and CDR2 is SAAADI in the germline V gene. Written as DNA, the CDR3 is TGCGCCAGCAGTGACAGGGGACCCCCCTACGAGCAGTACTTC. This gives the protein CASSDRGPPYEQYF.

The chain employs TRBV7-9 and TRBJ2-3, with TRBD2 matching 13 bases. CDR3 size: 15 residues. The junction had 5 bases not matched to a gene; V was cut back by 5 bases and J by 6 bases. Germline CDR1 is SEHNR and CDR2 is FQNEAQ (reference sequence). CDR3 amino acids: CASSQGLAGLDTQYF. The CDR3 DNA reads TGTGCCAGCAGCCAGGGACTAGCGGGGCTCGATACGCAGTATTTT. Variable domain in full (rest from reference TRBV7-9 and TRBJ2-3): DTGVSQNPRHKITKRGQNVTFRCDPISEHNRLYWYRQTLGQGPEFLTYFQNEAQLEKSRLLSDRFSAERPKGSFSTLEIQRTEQGDSAMYLCASSQGLAGLDTQYFGPGTRLTVL.

The rearrangement uses TRBV6-5 and TRBJ1-1, with D tentatively TRBD1 (6 bases). The V and J ends lost 6 bases and 1 base respectively, with 9 bases between them. The CDR3 totals 13 residues. Looked up from germline, CDR1 is MNHEY and CDR2 is SVGAGI. The CDR3 DNA is TGTGCCAGCAGAAGGGGGTGGAACACTGAAGCTTTCTTT. Protein product: CASRRGWNTEAFF.

V usage is TRBV5-1 and J usage is TRBJ2-1; unclear D gene. From germline, CDR1 is SGHRS and CDR2 YFSETQ. V shed 0 bases and J shed 8 bases, with 9 bases lying between them. CDR3 size: 13 residues. The chain's CDR3 is CASSLAISHEQFF. CDR3 in DNA: TGCGCCAGCAGCTTGGCCATTAGCCATGAGCAGTTCTTC. The full variable domain, its missing parts supplied by reference TRBV5-1 and TRBJ2-1, is KAGVTQTPRYLIKTRGQQVTLSCSPISGHRSVSWYQQTPGQGLQFLFEYFSETQRNKGNFPGRFSGRQFSNSRSEMNVSTLELGDSALYLCASSLAISHEQFFGPGTRLTVL.

This clone appeared once. The V and J genes are TRBV27 and TRBJ1-1; D remains ambiguous. The CDR3 has 14 residues. Germline V gene data show CDR1 as MNHEY and CDR2 as SMNVEV (reference sequence). V was pared by 6 bases and J by 1 base, with 12 bases between. The CDR3 protein is CASRREQPNTEAFF. CDR3 DNA sequence: TGTGCCAGCAGGCGGGAACAGCCGAACACTGAAGCTTTCTTT.

This clone was counted a few times. V and J are TRBV30 and TRBJ2-7; 8 bases agree with TRBD2. The CDR3 extends over 15 amino acids. The junction had 4 bases not matched to a gene; V was cut back by 0 bases and J by 0 bases. Germline CDR1 GTSNPN, CDR2 SVGIG (reference sequence). DNA of the CDR3: TGTGCCTGGAGTGTACCCGGGAGGGGCTCCTACGAGCAGTACTTC. This codes for CAWSVPGRGSYEQYF.

In this sample, this clone turned up once. V is TRBV6-1 and J is TRBJ2-7; no clear D gene. The germline V gene has CDR1 MNHNS and CDR2 SASEGT. The CDR3 covers 13 residues. V lost 3 bases and J lost 6, with 12 bases in between. The CDR3 nucleotides read TGTGCCAGCAGTGAGGCATACAGTACCGAGCAGTACTTC. Its protein is CASSEAYSTEQYF.

The chain's CDR3 is CASKRQGGQPQHF. The CDR3 DNA sequence: TGTGCCAGTAAGAGGCAGGGCGGTCAGCCCCAGCATTTT. The chain couples TRBV19 to TRBJ1-5; a weak D match, TRBD1 (5 bases). Germline V lookup: CDR1 LNHDA, CDR2 SQIVND (reference sequence). CDR3 length: 13 residues. V was pared by 7 bases and J by 6 bases, with 13 bases between.